This TCR beta chain is drawn from a study of cytomegalovirus exposure and HLA in healthy donors. The PCR had 60 Vbeta and 13 Jbeta primers. Sequencing was performed with immunoSEQ multiplex PCR; in TCRdb, only in-frame clones are kept and a portion is missing. The table has around 67,000 clones, approximately 60% seen once. The CDR3 spans 15 residues. Trimming at V came to 4 bases and at J to 8 bases, leaving 8 bases not matched to a gene. CDR1 and CDR2 (germline): MNHEY, SVGAGI. The chain uses TRBV6-5 and TRBJ2-1, with TRBD2 matching over 10 bases. The sample taken for sequencing was PBMCs. The sequence was collected from a woman between 45 and 60 years old in good health and CMV-seronegative. CDR3 DNA sequence: TGTGCCAGCAGTTTAAACATAGCGGGAGGCGATGAGCAGTTCTTC. As protein: CASSLNIAGGDEQFF.